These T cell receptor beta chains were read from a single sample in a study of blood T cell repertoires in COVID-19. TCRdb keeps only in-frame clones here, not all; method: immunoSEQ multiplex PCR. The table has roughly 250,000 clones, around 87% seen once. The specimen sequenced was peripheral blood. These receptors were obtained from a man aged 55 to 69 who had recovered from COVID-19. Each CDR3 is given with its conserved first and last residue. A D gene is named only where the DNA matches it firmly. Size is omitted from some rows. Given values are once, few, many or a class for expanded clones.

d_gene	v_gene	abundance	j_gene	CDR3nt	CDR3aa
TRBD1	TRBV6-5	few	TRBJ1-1	TGTGCCAGCAGTCAAACAGGGGCTGAAGCTTTCTTT	CASSQTGAEAFF
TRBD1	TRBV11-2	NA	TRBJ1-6	TGTGCCAGCAGCCCCTGGGTCCGGAAGGGGGCGAAAACTAATTCACCCCTCCACTTT	CASSPWVRKGAKTNSPLHF
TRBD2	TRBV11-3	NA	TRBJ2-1	TGTGCCAGCAGCCTGGAGCGGGGGGGTTACAATGAGCAGTTCTTC	CASSLERGGYNEQFF
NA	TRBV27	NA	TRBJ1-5	TGTGCCAGCAGTTTGATTTCGGGCAATCAGCCCCAGCATTTT	CASSLISGNQPQHF
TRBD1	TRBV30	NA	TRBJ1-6	TGTGCCTGGAGCGGACAGGGTGGCTCCCAAAATTCACCCCTCCACTTT	CAWSGQGGSQNSPLHF
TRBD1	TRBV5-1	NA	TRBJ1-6	TGCGCCAGCAGCCCCCAATTGCAGGGGGATTCACCCCTCCACTTT	CASSPQLQGDSPLHF
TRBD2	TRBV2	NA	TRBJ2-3	TGTGCCAGCAAGTTAGCGGGGGACACAGATACGCAGTATTTT	CASKLAGDTDTQYF
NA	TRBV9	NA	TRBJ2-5	TGTGCCAGCAGCCCCCACGGACAGCAGGGAGAGACCCAGTACTTC	CASSPHGQQGETQYF
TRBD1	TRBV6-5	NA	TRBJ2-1	TGTGCCAGCAGAACCGGGACAGCCTACAATGAGCAGTTCTTC	CASRTGTAYNEQFF
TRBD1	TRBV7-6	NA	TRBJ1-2	TGTGCCAGCAGCAGATTTGTGACAGGGGGCGCGGAAGGCTACACCTTC	CASSRFVTGGAEGYTF
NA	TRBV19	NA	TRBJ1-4	TGTGCCAGTAGTACTAAAGGACAATCTGAAAAACTGTTTTTT	CASSTKGQSEKLFF
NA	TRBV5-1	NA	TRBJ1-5	TGCGCCAGCAGCTCCCAACCGACAGATAGCAATCAGCCCCAGCATTTT	CASSSQPTDSNQPQHF
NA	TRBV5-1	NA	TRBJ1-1	TGCGCCAGCAGCTTGGGCCAGCCGAGGGCGGCTTTCTTT	CASSLGQPRAAFF
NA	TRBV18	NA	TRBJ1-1	TGTGCCAGCTCACCCAACCGGGAGGCTGAAGCTTTCTTT	CASSPNREAEAFF
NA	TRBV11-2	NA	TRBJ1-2	TGTGCCAGCAGCTTAGAGGCAGGCGCCGTAAATGGCTACACCTTC	CASSLEAGAVNGYTF
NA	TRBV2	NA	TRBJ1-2	TGTGCCAGCAGTACCGGGACACGGACAATCTATGGCTACACCTTC	CASSTGTRTIYGYTF
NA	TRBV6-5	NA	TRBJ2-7	TGTGCCAGCAGTTCCCAAGGGAGACGTAAAGCCTACGAGCAGTACTTC	CASSSQGRRKAYEQYF
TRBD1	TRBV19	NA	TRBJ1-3	TGTGCCAGTAGCCGACAGGGGCCCTTTTCTGGAAACACCATATATTTT	CASSRQGPFSGNTIYF
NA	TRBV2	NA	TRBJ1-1	TGTGCCAGCAGTTCAGTCAGGACTGAAGCTTTCTTT	CASSSVRTEAFF
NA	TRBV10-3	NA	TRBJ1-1	TGTGCCATCAGTGGAGCTCCACCCCCCGCTGAAGCTTTCTTT	CAISGAPPPAEAFF
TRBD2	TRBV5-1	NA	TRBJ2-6	TGCGCCAGCAGCATAACTAGCGGTCGGGGTGGGGCCAACGTCCTGACTTTC	CASSITSGRGGANVLTF
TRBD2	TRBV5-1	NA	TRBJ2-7	TGCGCCAGCAGCTTTAGCGGGGGAGCATACGAGCAGTACTTC	CASSFSGGAYEQYF
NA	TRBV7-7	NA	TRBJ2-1	TGTGCCAGCAGCCTCGGACAATACAATGAGCAGTTCTTC	CASSLGQYNEQFF
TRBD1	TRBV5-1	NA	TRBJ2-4	TGCGCCAGCAGCGTGGACGGACAGGGTATAACTATAGCCAAAAACATTCAGTACTTC	CASSVDGQGITIAKNIQYF
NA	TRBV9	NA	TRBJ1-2	TGTGCCAGCAGTACCGCGGTTAACTATGGCTACACCTTC	CASSTAVNYGYTF
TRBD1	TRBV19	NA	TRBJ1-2	TGTGCCAGTAGCCTACCTGGACAGGGGAAAGATGGCTACACCTTC	CASSLPGQGKDGYTF
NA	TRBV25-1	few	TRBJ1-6	TGTGCCAGCAGTGAGCGGCAGTTATCCTCACCCCTCCACTTT	CASSERQLSSPLHF
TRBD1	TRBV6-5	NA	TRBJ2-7	TGTGCCAGCAGTCCGGACAGGGCAAGGTACGAGCAGTACTTC	CASSPDRARYEQYF
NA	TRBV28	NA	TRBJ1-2	TGTGCCAGCAGTTTATACACAGAAAGATATGGCTACACCTTC	CASSLYTERYGYTF
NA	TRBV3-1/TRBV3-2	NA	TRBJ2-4	TGTGCCAGCAGCCAAGCTCCACTAGCCAAAAACATTCAGTACTTC	CASSQAPLAKNIQYF
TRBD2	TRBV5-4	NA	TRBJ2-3	TGTGCCAGCAGCAGTACTAGCGGGGGACGCACAGATACGCAGTATTTT	CASSSTSGGRTDTQYF